This TCR beta chain was identified during a study of CD8 T cells in Susac syndrome. The CDR3 covers 15 residues. CDR1 and CDR2 from the germline V gene are LGHNA and YNFKEQ. J was trimmed by 7 bases and V by 0 bases; bases with no gene match: 4. Random hexamers served to reverse transcribe roughly 0.5 to 1 ug RNA. Each CDR3 protein is one row after TCRdb ran MiXCR on the immunoSEQ multiplex PCR reads. The table lists 250,000 to 350,000 distinct CDR3 sequences, about 91% of them singletons. The V gene is TRBV4-2, the J gene TRBJ2-2; TRBD1 matches at 8 bases. Sample: CD4+ T cells from PBMCs. The TCR comes from a human donor with multiple sclerosis. CDR3 nucleotides: TGTGCCAGCAGCCAAGAGACAGGGGTCGTCGGGGAGCTGTTTTTT. It is translated as CASSQETGVVGELFF.